The subject of this entry is one T cell receptor beta chain. What it recognizes is unknown. Germline CDR1 ENHRY, CDR2 SYGVKD. The V end was cut by 6 bases, the J end by 3 bases, with 15 bases between. This CDR3 spans 14 amino acids. Sequencing used immunoSEQ multiplex PCR; TCRdb keeps in-frame clones, though not all of them. The top ten clones hold under 6.5% of a sample with about 130,000 clones, approximately 85% of them seen once. The data stem from a study of radiation and T cells in renal cell carcinoma. Study conclusions and caveats: In blood, top tumor clones expanded by 2 weeks, shrinking by 4.

The time point is: blood 2 weeks post-SBRT. The treatment denotes: 15 Gy SBRT to primary tumor, nephrectomy 4 weeks later. V usage is TRBV10-3 and J usage is TRBJ2-7, with TRBD1 as a possible D gene (6 bases). The sequenced sample was blood, obtained from a patient whose treatment included radiotherapy and nephrectomy. The receptor's source is a man aged 50-59 years with renal cell carcinoma. CDR3 coding DNA: TGTGCCATCAGGTTGACAGGAGCAAGCTACGAGCAGTACTTC. Its translation is CAIRLTGASYEQYF.